This T cell receptor (beta chain) was sequenced in a study of blood T cell repertoires in COVID-19. Produced via immunoSEQ multiplex PCR; TCRdb's table is partial and in-frame only. The sample lists approximately 190,000 clones, more than 70% seen once, with 5.5% to 7% in the top ten. The CDR3 covers 13 residues. V was cut by 8 bases and J by 0 bases, with 13 bases left in between. Germline V gives CDR1 SQVTM, CDR2 ANQGSEA. The V gene is TRBV29-1, the J gene TRBJ1-1; D might be TRBD1 (6 bases). This receptor was taken from a man aged 35 to 55 with active or convalescent COVID-19. The sample taken for sequencing was peripheral blood. The CDR3 sequence is CSFRQALNTEAFF. The CDR3 DNA reads TGCAGCTTCAGACAGGCCTTGAACACTGAAGCTTTCTTT. Supplemented by reference TRBV29-1 and TRBJ1-1, the full variable domain reads SAVISQKPSRDICQRGTSLTIQCQVDSQVTMMFWYRQQPGQSLTLIATANQGSEATYESGFVIDKFPISRPNLTFSTLTVSNMSPEDSSIYLCSFRQALNTEAFFGQGTRLTVV.